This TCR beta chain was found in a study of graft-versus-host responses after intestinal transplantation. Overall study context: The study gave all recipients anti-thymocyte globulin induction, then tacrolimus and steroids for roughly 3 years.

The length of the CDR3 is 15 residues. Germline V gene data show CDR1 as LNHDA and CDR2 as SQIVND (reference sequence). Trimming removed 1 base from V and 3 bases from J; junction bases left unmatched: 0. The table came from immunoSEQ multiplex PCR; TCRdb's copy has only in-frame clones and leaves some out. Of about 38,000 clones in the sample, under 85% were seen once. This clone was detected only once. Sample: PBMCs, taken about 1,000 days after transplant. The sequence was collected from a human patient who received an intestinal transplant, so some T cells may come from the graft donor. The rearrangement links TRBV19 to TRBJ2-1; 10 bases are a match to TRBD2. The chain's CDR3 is CASSIASGGYNEQFF. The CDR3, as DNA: TGTGCCAGTAGTATAGCTAGCGGGGGCTACAATGAGCAGTTCTTC. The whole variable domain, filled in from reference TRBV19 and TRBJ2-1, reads DGGITQSPKYLFRKEGQNVTLSCEQNLNHDAMYWYRQDPGQGLRLIYYSQIVNDFQKGDIAEGYSVSREKKESFPLTVTSAQKNPTAFYLCASSIASGGYNEQFFGPGTRLTVL.